The entry below describes one T cell receptor (beta chain). This CDR3 comprises 16 residues. Germline CDR1 is LGHDT and CDR2 is YNNKEL (reference sequence). V lost 2 bases to trimming and J lost 2 bases; unmatched junction nucleotides: 6. The data originate from a study of control samples from healthy donors and cancer patients. Profiled with immunoSEQ multiplex PCR; TCRdb holds only in-frame clones, not every one. This table holds some 140,000 clones, 75% to 90% found once. The chain couples TRBV3-1 (or the pseudogene TRBV3-2) to TRBJ2-3; TRBD2 matches 8 bases. Sequencing input: blood. The source of this sequence is a woman between 25 and 40 years old in good health. CDR3 nucleotide sequence: TGTGCCAGCAGCCAACCTAGCGGGCCTACCACAGATACGCAGTATTTT. It specifies CASSQPSGPTTDTQYF.